These 13 T cell receptor beta chains originate from one sample sequenced in a study of beta chain features in type 1 diabetes. The study reverse transcribed the entire isolated RNA, so it sequenced expressed TCRB transcripts. Generated by immunoSEQ multiplex PCR, the TCRdb table keeps only in-frame clones and is missing some. Of under 450,000 clones listed, over 13% are singletons. The sample taken for sequencing was naive CD4+ T cells from blood. These receptors came from a woman in her late teens or twenties in good health.

This clone has a handful of counts. The chain joins TRBV5-6 to TRBJ1-1; possibly TRBD1 for D (5 bases). V was clipped by 4 bases and J by 1 base, with 20 bases between them. Germline CDR1 and CDR2: SGHDT and YYEEEE. This CDR3 is 17 amino acids long. The CDR3 loop is CASSPRGLRRTNTEAFF. As DNA, the CDR3 is TGTGCCAGCAGCCCTAGGGGACTACGACGGACGAACACTGAAGCTTTCTTT. The full variable domain, its missing parts supplied by reference TRBV5-6 and TRBJ1-1, is DAGVTQSPTHLIKTRGQQVTLRCSPKSGHDTVSWYQQALGQGPQFIFQYYEEEERQRGNFPDRFSGHQFPNYSSELNVNALLLGDSALYLCASSPRGLRRTNTEAFFGQGTRLTVV.

This clone occurred a few times. This sequence joins TRBV15 and TRBJ2-5; D gene unclear. CDR3 length: 11 residues. Germline V CDR1 and CDR2: LNHNV, YYDKDF (reference sequence). V dropped 2 bases and J dropped 4 bases, with 2 bases sitting between them. CDR3 DNA: TGTGCCACCAGCAGACTAGAGACCCAGTACTTC. Its translation: CATSRLETQYF.

V and J are TRBV4-1 and TRBJ2-1, with TRBD2 matching 7 bases. In germline, CDR1 is MGHRA, CDR2 YSYEKL. CDR3 size: 16 residues. V was pared by 1 base and J by 8 bases, with 11 bases of the junction left unmatched. The CDR3: CASSQVLQASGDEQFF. In nucleotides, the CDR3 is TGCGCCAGCAGCCAAGTCCTTCAGGCTAGCGGAGATGAGCAGTTCTTC.

The genes are TRBV15 and TRBJ2-3, with 13 bases identical to TRBD2. The CDR3 consists of 16 residues. From germline, CDR1 is LNHNV and CDR2 YYDKDF (reference sequence). The trim removed 1 base at V and 5 bases at J, leaving 3 bases unmatched. The CDR3 sequence is CATSRGTSGSGDTQYF. DNA of the CDR3: TGTGCCACCAGCAGAGGGACTAGCGGGAGTGGAGATACGCAGTATTTT.

This clone showed up just a few times. This chain links TRBV4-1 with TRBJ2-7, with D maybe TRBD2 (5 bases). Trimming pared 2 bases from V and 3 bases from J, leaving 11 bases between. Germline V gene sequence: CDR1 MGHRA, CDR2 YSYEKL. The CDR3 is 14 amino acids. CDR3 nucleotide sequence: TGCGCCAGCAGCCAATGGACTGACGTCTACGAGCAGTACTTC. Its protein product is CASSQWTDVYEQYF.

The chain employs TRBV7-9 and TRBJ2-1; 9 nucleotides match TRBD2. Trimming removed 1 base from V and 3 bases from J; junction bases left unmatched: 10. This CDR3 is built from 18 residues. CDR1 is SEHNR, CDR2 FQNEAQ, per germline (reference sequence). The CDR3 loop reads CASSLGMKAGGFYNEQFF. The DNA for the CDR3 is TGTGCCAGCAGCTTAGGCATGAAAGCGGGAGGTTTCTACAATGAGCAGTTCTTC.

The chain is built from TRBV9 and TRBJ1-1; unclear D gene. The length of the CDR3 is 13 residues. Trimming took 0 bases from V and 5 from J, leaving 8 bases between them. Germline values: CDR1 SGDLS, CDR2 YYNGEE. The CDR3 DNA follows: TGTGCCAGCAGCGTAGTTGGTGAGACTGAAGCTTTCTTT. Encoded protein: CASSVVGETEAFF.

There are a few counts of this clone. V and J are TRBV6-4 and TRBJ2-1; the match to TRBD2 covers 10 bases. The CDR3 has 15 residues. Germline V gene lookup returns CDR1 MRHNA and CDR2 SNTAGT. V shed 4 bases, J shed 6 bases, and the junction held 6 bases outside the gene matches. CDR3 sequence: CASSVGTSASNEQFF. The CDR3 DNA is TGTGCCAGCAGTGTTGGGACTAGCGCTTCCAATGAGCAGTTCTTC.

This clone was counted only a few times. The chain carries TRBV5-1 and TRBJ2-7; TRBD1 agrees at 7 bases. The V and J ends lost 3 bases and 2 bases, in that order; junction bases with no gene match: 8. The CDR3 sequence is 15 residues long. Germline CDR1 and CDR2: SGHRS and YFSETQ. The CDR3 bases are TGCGCCAGCAGCTGGGACAGAGAGAATACCTACGAGCAGTACTTC. This codes for CASSWDRENTYEQYF.

This clone occurred once. The V call is TRBV9, the J call TRBJ1-1, with 10 positions matching TRBD1. Germline V lookup: CDR1 SGDLS, CDR2 YYNGEE. The ends lost 5 bases at V and 7 bases at J; junction bases unmatched: 8. The CDR3 covers 14 residues. As DNA, the CDR3 is TGTGCCAGCAGTGGCGTAAGGACAGGGGGTGAAGCTTTCTTT. Its protein product is CASSGVRTGGEAFF. The whole variable domain, remainder taken from reference TRBV9 and TRBJ1-1, is DSGVTQTPKHLITATGQRVTLRCSPRSGDLSVYWYQQSLDQGLQFLIQYYNGEERAKGNILERFSAQQFPDLHSELNLSSLELGDSALYFCASSGVRTGGEAFFGQGTRLTVV.

This clone was seen only a few times. The CDR3 loop reads CASSPPGQGAHEQYF. CDR3 coding DNA: TGTGCCAGCAGCCCGCCGGGACAGGGGGCCCACGAGCAGTACTTC. This sequence joins TRBV7-2 and TRBJ2-7; 12 bases agree with TRBD1. CDR1 and CDR2 from the germline V gene are SGHTA and FQGNSA. CDR3 size: 15 residues. V trimming: 5 bases; J trimming: 5 bases; junction bases outside the gene matches: 7.

This clone was detected a few times. This sequence joins TRBV5-1 and TRBJ1-2; 7 bases map to TRBD1. The CDR3 contains 13 residues. V trimming: 3 bases; J trimming: 4 bases; junction bases outside the gene matches: 3. Germline V CDR1 and CDR2: SGHRS, YFSETQ. For the CDR3, the DNA is TGCGCCAGCAGCTGGGGACAGCGCTATGGCTACACCTTC. This gives the protein CASSWGQRYGYTF.

This clone showed up just a few times. V usage is TRBV9 and J usage is TRBJ2-7; D call uncertain. The CDR3 covers 12 residues. Germline lookup yields CDR1 SGDLS and CDR2 YYNGEE. Trimming shortened V by 4 bases and J by 6 bases, and 11 bases separated the two germline ends. In nucleotides, the CDR3 is TGTGCCAGCAGCTTTCCGCCCGGCGAGCAGTACTTC. It is translated as CASSFPPGEQYF.